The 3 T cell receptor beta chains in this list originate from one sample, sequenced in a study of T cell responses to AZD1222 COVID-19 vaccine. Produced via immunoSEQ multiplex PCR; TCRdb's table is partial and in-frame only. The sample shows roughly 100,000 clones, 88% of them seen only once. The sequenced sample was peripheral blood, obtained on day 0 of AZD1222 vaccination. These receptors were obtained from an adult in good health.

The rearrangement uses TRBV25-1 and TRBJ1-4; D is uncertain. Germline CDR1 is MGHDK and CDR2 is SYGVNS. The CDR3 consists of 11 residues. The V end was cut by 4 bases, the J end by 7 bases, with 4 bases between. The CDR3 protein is CASSAFEKLFF. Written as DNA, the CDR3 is TGTGCCAGCAGTGCCTTTGAAAAACTGTTTTTT.

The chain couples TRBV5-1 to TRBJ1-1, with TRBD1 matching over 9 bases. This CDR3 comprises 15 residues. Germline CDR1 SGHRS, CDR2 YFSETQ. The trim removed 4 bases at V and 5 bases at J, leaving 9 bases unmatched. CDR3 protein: CASSPDGQGRTEAFF. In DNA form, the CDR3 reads TGCGCCAGCAGCCCCGATGGACAGGGGAGGACTGAAGCTTTCTTT.

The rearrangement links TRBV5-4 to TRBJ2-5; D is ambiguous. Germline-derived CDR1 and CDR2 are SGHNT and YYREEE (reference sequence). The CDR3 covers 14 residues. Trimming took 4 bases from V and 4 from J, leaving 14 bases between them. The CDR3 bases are TGTGCCAGCAGCCTCCCGGGTGGGCTAGAGACCCAGTACTTC. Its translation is CASSLPGGLETQYF.